The 13 T cell receptor beta chains presented below share a single source sample, sequenced in a study of spatial heterogeneity in lung cancer. Study-wide results and caveats: Tracking of tumor mutation counts was seen in expanded intratumoral alpha and beta TCR counts.

Their recognized antigens are unknown. MiXCR was run by TCRdb on the 5' RACE reads, yielding one entry per CDR3 protein. The sample contains some 3,400 distinct CDR3 sequences, approximately 15% of which appear only once. The time point: sample taken at primary tumor resection. This material consisted of lung tumor tissue, taken at surgery. The receptors derive from a female donor with early-stage non-small cell lung cancer.

This clonotype was found many times. This beta chain lies outside the target of a library built for alpha chains; its clone size means little. The rearrangement links TRBV7-3 to TRBJ2-3; D unresolved. Trimming shortened V by 6 bases and J by 0 bases, and 7 bases separated the two germline ends. There are 13 residues in the CDR3. The germline V gene encodes CDR1 SGHTA and CDR2 FQGTGA. The CDR3 DNA is TGTGCCAGCAGATCCCTAAGCACAGATACGCAGTATTTT. It translates to CASRSLSTDTQYF.

By its share, this clonotype is medium-sized. Because the library targeted alpha chains, this beta chain is an off-target read whose size means little. The chain has TRBV20-1 and TRBJ1-5; 7 nucleotides align to TRBD1. CDR3 length: 17 amino acids. The germline CDR1 and CDR2 sequences are DFQATT and SNEGSKA (reference sequence). V shed 3 bases and J 6 bases; nucleotides not matched to a gene: 17. The CDR3 loop reads CSARVQGRGRIGQPQHF. CDR3 coding DNA: TGCAGTGCTAGGGTACAGGGGCGGGGAAGGATCGGTCAGCCCCAGCATTTT.

This clonotype was seen a handful of times. In a library made to pick up alpha chains, this beta chain is a stray read with a size that means little. This sequence joins TRBV3-1 and TRBJ2-1; D call uncertain. The length of the CDR3 is 11 residues. Trimming pared 0 bases from V and 9 bases from J, leaving 3 bases between. Germline V gives CDR1 LGHDT, CDR2 YNNKEL (reference sequence). In DNA, the CDR3 is TGTGCCAGCAGCCAAGAGAGTGAGCAGTTCTTC. Residues: CASSQESEQFF.

Within the sample, this clonotype is medium-sized (0.01 to 0.1%). Within a library made for alpha chains, this beta chain is off target, and its count is uninformative. The rearrangement joins TRBV7-6 to TRBJ2-7; TRBD1 matches at 10 bases. J lost 6 bases, V lost 5 bases, and 10 bases had no gene match. Germline assignment: CDR1 SGHVS and CDR2 FNYEAQ. The CDR3 covers 15 residues. CDR3 coding DNA: TGTGCCAGCAGCCCCACTTCCGGGACAGGGGTCGAGCAGTACTTC. This codes for CASSPTSGTGVEQYF. Looking up the rest from reference TRBV7-6 and TRBJ2-7 gives the full variable domain: GAGVSQSPRYKVTKRGQDVALRCDPISGHVSLYWYRQALGQGPEFLTYFNYEAQQDKSGLPNDRFSAERPEGSISTLTIQRTEQRDSAMYRCASSPTSGTGVEQYFGPGTRLTVT.

This clonotype was seen a handful of times. The library was built for alpha chains, so this beta chain is an off-target read and its size means little. This chain joins TRBV27 and TRBJ2-3; D gene ambiguous. This CDR3 contains 13 residues. The germline CDR1 and CDR2 sequences are MNHEY and SMNVEV (reference sequence). With 2 bases removed from V and 2 bases from J, the gap between germline ends came to 5 bases. CDR3 sequence (DNA): TGTGCCAGCAGTTTAGGGGTCACAGATACGCAGTATTTT. Residues: CASSLGVTDTQYF.

Turning to this clonotype: The library was prepared for alpha chains; this beta chain is a stray read, so its frequency means little. The genes are TRBV7-2 and TRBJ1-6; D may be TRBD1 (6 bases). V dropped 5 bases and J dropped 7 bases, with 12 bases sitting between them. The V gene's germline CDR1 is SGHTA and CDR2 FQGNSA. This CDR3 spans 14 amino acids. CDR3 nucleotides: TGTGCCAGCAGCCCCCAGGGGATCAATTCACCCCTCCACTTT. This encodes CASSPQGINSPLHF.

This clonotype is termed medium-sized. The library was built for alpha chains, so this beta chain is an off-target read and its size means little. The V call is TRBV4-1, the J call TRBJ1-1; D gene ambiguous. V lost 2 bases to trimming and J lost 1 base, with 14 bases between them. Germline assignment: CDR1 MGHRA and CDR2 YSYEKL. This CDR3 comprises 16 residues. CDR3 in DNA: TGCGCCAGCAGCCAAAGCTGGGAGGGTCGGAACACTGAAGCTTTCTTT. Translating it yields CASSQSWEGRNTEAFF.

Ten or more counts support this clonotype. This beta chain is an off-target read within a library intended for alpha chains, so its frequency means little. The genes are TRBV20-1 and TRBJ1-1; D possibly corresponds to TRBD1 (5 bases). Trimming removed 3 bases from V and 0 bases from J, with 11 bases in between. The CDR3 is 14 residues long. Germline CDR1 is DFQATT and CDR2 is SNEGSKA (reference sequence). The CDR3 bases are TGCAGTGCTAGCGGTGTCAGGGTGAACACTGAAGCTTTCTTT. Protein sequence: CSASGVRVNTEAFF.

This clonotype is labeled as medium-sized. Since it is a stray read in a library aimed at alpha chains, this beta chain has a size that is not meaningful. The V gene is TRBV11-2, the J gene TRBJ2-1; 15 bases line up with TRBD2. Trimming at V came to 5 bases and at J to 4 bases, leaving 6 bases not matched to a gene. The germline gives CDR1 SGHAT, CDR2 FQNNGV. The CDR3 length is 17 residues. In nucleotides, the CDR3 is TGTGCCAGCAGCCCGGGACTAGCGGGGGGCCTATACAATGAGCAGTTCTTC. Translation: CASSPGLAGGLYNEQFF.

The table lists this clonotype with a count of one. This beta chain is a stray read from a library made for alpha chains; its abundance is not meaningful. This chain uses TRBV25-1 with TRBJ1-1; no clear D. The germline V gene has CDR1 MGHDK and CDR2 SYGVNS. V dropped 1 base and J dropped 1 base, with 4 bases sitting between them. The CDR3 spans 13 residues. As DNA, the CDR3 is TGTGCCAGCAGTGAATCGTCGAACACTGAAGCTTTCTTT. Its protein product is CASSESSNTEAFF.

About this clonotype: In a library made to pick up alpha chains, this beta chain is a stray read with a size that means little. The genes are TRBV4-3 and TRBJ1-2; D gene ambiguous. Germline lookup yields CDR1 LGHNA and CDR2 YSLEER. This CDR3 has 19 amino acids. Between the trimmed V and J ends, which lost 0 bases and 4 bases, there was a span of 24 bases. The CDR3 DNA reads as TGCGCCAGCAGCCAAGACTCCTTTACTTCACCACAATCAGGCTATGGCTACACCTTC. This gives the protein CASSQDSFTSPQSGYGYTF.

In its sample, this clonotype ranks as medium-sized. This beta chain lies outside the target of a library built for alpha chains; its clone size means little. The rearrangement joins TRBV18 to TRBJ2-1, with a weak D call TRBD1 (6 bases). Looked up from germline, CDR1 is KGHSH and CDR2 is LQKENI. Trimming cost V 3 bases and J 5 bases, with 8 bases left between them. This CDR3 comprises 13 residues. The CDR3 is CASSPDSHNEQFF. CDR3 DNA: TGTGCCAGCTCACCGGACAGCCACAATGAGCAGTTCTTC.

This clonotype was recorded at least ten times. Found in a library prepared for alpha chains, this beta chain is an off-target read, and its abundance has little meaning. This chain joins TRBV6-1 and TRBJ2-1; 9 bases are shared with TRBD2. The CDR3 extends over 14 amino acids. Per germline, CDR1 MNHNS and CDR2 SASEGT. With V trimmed by 10 bases and J by 11 bases, 15 bases remained unmatched. The CDR3 nucleotides are TGTGCCACCCGCCCGGGCGGGGGGGCCGATAAGCAGTTCTTC. As protein: CATRPGGGADKQFF.